This passage covers 12 T cell receptor beta chains from one sample sequenced in a study of beta chain features in type 1 diabetes. Study-level points and caveats: Shortening that was moderate but significant affected the TCRB CDR3s of Type 1 diabetes patients in all four CD4+ subsets.

Their recognized antigens are unknown. As every portion of the isolated RNA was reverse transcribed, the sequencing read expressed TCRB transcripts. The protocol was immunoSEQ multiplex PCR, while the TCRdb copy is restricted to in-frame clones and leaves out a portion. The sample gives around 250,000 clones, around 13% of which show up once; approximately 0.018% is in the top ten. Sequencing used naive CD4+ T cells from blood. The receptors stem from a young man with type 1 diabetes.

The chain links TRBV10-3 to TRBJ2-1, with 7 bases matching TRBD1. Germline CDR1 ENHRY, CDR2 SYGVKD. V trimming: 7 bases; J trimming: 9 bases; junction bases outside the gene matches: 12. CDR3 length: 14 residues. The CDR3 DNA follows: TGTGCCATCACTCAGACAGGGAGAATGGGTGAGCAGTTCTTC. This translates into CAITQTGRMGEQFF.

The chain uses TRBV4-1 and TRBJ1-2; 10 bases are a match to TRBD1. Germline-derived CDR1 and CDR2 are MGHRA and YSYEKL. V trimming: 4 bases; J trimming: 7 bases; junction bases outside the gene matches: 6. CDR3 length: 14 amino acids. Written as DNA, the CDR3 is TGCGCCAGCAGCCCTGACAGGGGGCCTGGTGGCTACACCTTC. Translated, it gives CASSPDRGPGGYTF.

This chain joins TRBV12-5 and TRBJ2-7; 8 nucleotides line up with TRBD2. The CDR3 spans 13 residues. J lost 6 bases, V lost 4 bases, and 5 bases had no gene match. Germline CDR1 reads LGHNT; CDR2 reads FRNRAP. The CDR3: CASGSSGGSEQYF. For the CDR3, the DNA is TGTGCTAGTGGTTCCTCGGGAGGGTCCGAGCAGTACTTC.

The chain has TRBV5-1 and TRBJ1-4; D not resolved. CDR1 and CDR2 from the germline V gene are SGHRS and YFSETQ. Trimming removed 3 bases from V and 5 bases from J, with 11 bases in between. The CDR3 spans 14 residues. The CDR3 region has the DNA TGCGCCAGCAGCTCCTCGACGGGAAATGAAAAACTGTTTTTT. Translation gives CASSSSTGNEKLFF. The whole variable domain, remainder taken from reference TRBV5-1 and TRBJ1-4, is KAGVTQTPRYLIKTRGQQVTLSCSPISGHRSVSWYQQTPGQGLQFLFEYFSETQRNKGNFPGRFSGRQFSNSRSEMNVSTLELGDSALYLCASSSSTGNEKLFFGSGTQLSVL.

This clone has just a few counts. The chain employs TRBV27 and TRBJ2-1, with TRBD1 matching over 7 bases. V shed 5 bases and J 8 bases; nucleotides not matched to a gene: 12. The CDR3 runs 15 residues. Germline V gene sequence: CDR1 MNHEY, CDR2 SMNVEV (reference sequence). CDR3 sequence: CASSPYSRQGYEQFF. The CDR3 DNA is TGTGCCAGCAGTCCCTACTCTCGACAGGGCTATGAGCAGTTCTTC.

This clone appeared a few times. The chain links TRBV29-1 to TRBJ2-3; 8 bases line up with TRBD2. The CDR3 contains 15 residues. Looked up from germline, CDR1 is SQVTM and CDR2 is ANQGSEA. Losses at the gene ends were 0 bases for V and 6 bases for J; bases not matched to a gene: 8. The CDR3 here is CSVEDGAGGPDTQYF. CDR3 nucleotides: TGCAGCGTTGAAGATGGCGCGGGAGGTCCCGATACGCAGTATTTT.

This chain joins TRBV2 and TRBJ2-7, with 7 bases identical to TRBD1. This CDR3 contains 13 residues. Losses at the gene ends were 6 bases for V and 7 bases for J; bases not matched to a gene: 9. The germline V gene encodes CDR1 SNHLY and CDR2 FYNNEI. In DNA form, the CDR3 reads TGTGCCAGCAGAGGACAGGTTGAAGAGGAGCAGTACTTC. Amino acid sequence: CASRGQVEEEQYF.

The genes are TRBV18 and TRBJ1-1; D is uncertain. The ends were cut back, 2 bases at V and 1 base at J, with 8 bases in the middle. CDR1 is KGHSH, CDR2 LQKENI, per germline. This CDR3 has 14 amino acids. CDR3 region: CASSPMRANTEAFF. CDR3 bases: TGTGCCAGCTCACCAATGCGTGCGAACACTGAAGCTTTCTTT. The whole variable domain, remainder taken from reference TRBV18 and TRBJ1-1, is NAGVMQNPRHLVRRRGQEARLRCSPMKGHSHVYWYRQLPEEGLKFMVYLQKENIIDESGMPKERFSAEFPKEGPSILRIQQVVRGDSAAYFCASSPMRANTEAFFGQGTRLTVV.

This clone has only a few counts. The rearrangement joins TRBV19 to TRBJ1-1, with TRBD1 as a possible D gene (6 bases). Germline V gives CDR1 LNHDA, CDR2 SQIVND (reference sequence). The CDR3 consists of 13 residues. V gave up 6 bases and J gave up 0 bases, with 8 bases separating them. CDR3 protein: CASSTGMNTEAFF. The DNA of the CDR3 is TGTGCCAGTAGCACAGGGATGAACACTGAAGCTTTCTTT.

The genes are TRBV7-9 and TRBJ2-3, with D possibly TRBD2 on 6 matching bases. This CDR3 comprises 16 residues. Germline CDR1 SEHNR, CDR2 FQNEAQ (reference sequence). Trimming pared 6 bases from V and 8 bases from J, leaving 24 bases between. CDR3 protein: CASRPTGSPVLVTQYF. CDR3 nucleotides: TGTGCCAGCAGACCCACCGGGAGCCCCGTCCTGGTTACGCAGTATTTT.

The sample holds a few counts of this clone. The chain couples TRBV18 to TRBJ2-7, with D perhaps TRBD1 (6 bases). The CDR3 length is 13 residues. Germline CDR1 is KGHSH and CDR2 is LQKENI. V was trimmed by 2 bases and J by 3 bases, leaving 8 bases between them. The CDR3 DNA sequence: TGTGCCAGCTCACCAGAGGGGGACTACGAGCAGTACTTC. The encoded protein is CASSPEGDYEQYF.

This clone turned up a few times. This sequence joins TRBV13 and TRBJ2-1; 7 nucleotides line up with TRBD2. The CDR3 has 17 residues. Germline V gene data show CDR1 as PRHDT and CDR2 as FYEKMQ (reference sequence). V shed 2 bases, J shed 4 bases, and the junction held 11 bases outside the gene matches. CDR3 protein: CASSLWRVGLKYNEQFF. The CDR3 coding sequence is TGTGCCAGCAGCTTATGGCGCGTGGGACTAAAATACAATGAGCAGTTCTTC. Full variable domain (outside the CDR3, taken from reference TRBV13 and TRBJ2-1): AAGVIQSPRHLIKEKRETATLKCYPIPRHDTVYWYQQGPGQDPQFLISFYEKMQSDKGSIPDRFSAQQFSDYHSELNMSSLELGDSALYFCASSLWRVGLKYNEQFFGPGTRLTVL.